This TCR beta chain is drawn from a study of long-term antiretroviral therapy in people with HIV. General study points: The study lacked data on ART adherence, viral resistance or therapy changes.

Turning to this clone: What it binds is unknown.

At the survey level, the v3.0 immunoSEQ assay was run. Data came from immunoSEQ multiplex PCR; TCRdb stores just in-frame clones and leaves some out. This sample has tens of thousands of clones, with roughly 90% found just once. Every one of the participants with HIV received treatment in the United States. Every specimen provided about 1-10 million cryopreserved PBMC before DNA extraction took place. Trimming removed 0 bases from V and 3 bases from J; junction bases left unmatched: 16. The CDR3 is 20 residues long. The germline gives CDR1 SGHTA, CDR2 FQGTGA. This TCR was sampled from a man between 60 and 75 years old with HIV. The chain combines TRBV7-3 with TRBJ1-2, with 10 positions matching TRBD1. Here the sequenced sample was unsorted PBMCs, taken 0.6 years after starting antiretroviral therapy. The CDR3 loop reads CASSLTGRKRDRGKDYGYTF. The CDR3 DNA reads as TGTGCCAGCAGCTTAACGGGGCGAAAGAGGGACAGGGGAAAGGACTATGGCTACACCTTC.